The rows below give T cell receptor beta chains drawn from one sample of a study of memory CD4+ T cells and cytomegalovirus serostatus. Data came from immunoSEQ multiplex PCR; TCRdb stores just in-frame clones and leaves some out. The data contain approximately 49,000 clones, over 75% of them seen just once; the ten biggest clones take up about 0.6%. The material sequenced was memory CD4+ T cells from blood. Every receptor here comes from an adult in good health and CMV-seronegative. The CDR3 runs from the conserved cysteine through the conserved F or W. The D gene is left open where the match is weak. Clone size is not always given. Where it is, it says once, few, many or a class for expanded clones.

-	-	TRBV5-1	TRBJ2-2	TGCGCCAGCAGCTTGGTTAGCCCCCGTGCCACCGGGGAGCTGTTTTTT	CASSLVSPRATGELFF
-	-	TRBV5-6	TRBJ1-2	TGTGCCAGCAGCCAAAGACGATCTGGCTACACCTTC	CASSQRRSGYTF
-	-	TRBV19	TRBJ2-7	TGTGCCAGTAGTAAATACAGGGACTTACTCTACGAGCAGTACTTC	CASSKYRDLLYEQYF
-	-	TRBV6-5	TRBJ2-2	TGTGCCAGCAGTCCCGAGCACAGAGGGAGGGAGCTGTTTTTT	CASSPEHRGRELFF
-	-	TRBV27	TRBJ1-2	TGTGCCAGCAGTGGTTCCGGGGGTGGGAATGGCTACACCTTC	CASSGSGGGNGYTF
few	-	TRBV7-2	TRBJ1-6	TGTGCCAGCAGCTTGGGGGGGAATTCACCCCTCCACTTT	CASSLGGNSPLHF
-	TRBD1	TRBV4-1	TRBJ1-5	TGCGCCAGCAGCCCTTTAGACAGGGGGCAAAGACATAGCAATCAGCCCCAGCATTTT	CASSPLDRGQRHSNQPQHF
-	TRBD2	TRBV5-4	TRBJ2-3	TGTGCCAGCAGCCCAGGGACTAGCGAGCCCACAGATACGCAGTATTTT	CASSPGTSEPTDTQYF
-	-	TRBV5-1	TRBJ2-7	TGCGCCAGCAGCTTGGACCAGCCATTATCCTACGAGCAGTACTTC	CASSLDQPLSYEQYF
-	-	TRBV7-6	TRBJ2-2	TGTGCCAGCAGCTTTTTGACAGCCACCGGGGAGCTGTTTTTT	CASSFLTATGELFF
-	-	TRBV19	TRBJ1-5	TGTGCCAGTAGTATCGCCTTTACAGGATGGGGCGGTAGCAATCAGCCCCAGCATTTT	CASSIAFTGWGGSNQPQHF
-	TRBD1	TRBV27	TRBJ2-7	TGTGCCAGCAGTTTATCAGTCCCGGGACAGGGCTACGAGCAGTACTTC	CASSLSVPGQGYEQYF
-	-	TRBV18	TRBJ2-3	TGTGCCAGCTCACCAGTTGGGGGGCCCAGCACAGATACGCAGTATTTT	CASSPVGGPSTDTQYF
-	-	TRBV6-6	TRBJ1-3	TGTGCCAGCAGTTACGCGGGAAACACCATATATTTT	CASSYAGNTIYF
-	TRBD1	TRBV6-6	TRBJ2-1	TGTGCCAGCAGGCTGACAGGGGATGAGCAGTTCTTC	CASRLTGDEQFF
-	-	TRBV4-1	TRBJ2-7	TGCGCCAGCAGCCAAGAAGGGGTACGAAACGAGCAGTACTTC	CASSQEGVRNEQYF
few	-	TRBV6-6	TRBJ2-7	TGTGCCAGCAGCTCCGGGACAATCCCCCTCGAGCAGTACTTC	CASSSGTIPLEQYF
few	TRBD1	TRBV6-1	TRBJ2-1	TGTGCCAGCAGTGATTCAAGCGTCCCGGGACAGGGCCAACTACACAATGAGCAGTTCTTC	CASSDSSVPGQGQLHNEQFF
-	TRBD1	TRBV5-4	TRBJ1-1	TGTGCCAGCAGCCGAGGACAGGGCATTGAAGCTTTCTTT	CASSRGQGIEAFF
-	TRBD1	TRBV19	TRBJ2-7	TGTGCCAGTAGTGAGGGGACAGGACCCCCCTACGAGCAGTACTTC	CASSEGTGPPYEQYF
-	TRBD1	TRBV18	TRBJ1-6	TGTGCCAGCACCGGGACAGGGAGTAATTCACCCCTCCACTTT	CASTGTGSNSPLHF
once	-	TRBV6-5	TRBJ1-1	TGTGCCAGCAGGCAGGGATCTACTGAAGCTTTCTTT	CASRQGSTEAFF
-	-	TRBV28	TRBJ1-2	TGTGCCAGCAGTTTAGAATACAGGGCTAATGGCTACACCTTC	CASSLEYRANGYTF
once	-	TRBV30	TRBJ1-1	TGTGCCTGGAGTGGTTTCACTGAAGCTTTCTTT	CAWSGFTEAFF
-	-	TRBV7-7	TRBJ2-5	TGTGCTAGCAGCTTAGTCGGGGTCGGAGAGACCCAGTACTTC	CASSLVGVGETQYF
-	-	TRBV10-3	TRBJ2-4	TGTGCCATCAGGTCCGAGACGGAAGTGAACATTCAGTACTTC	CAIRSETEVNIQYF
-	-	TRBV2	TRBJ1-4	TGTGCCAGCAGTGAATACCGTAATGAAAAACTGTTTTTT	CASSEYRNEKLFF
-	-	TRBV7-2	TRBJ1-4	TGTGCCAGCAGCTTCGGGGGATCTAATGAAAAACTGTTTTTT	CASSFGGSNEKLFF
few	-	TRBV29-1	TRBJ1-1	TGCAGCGTCCCCGTAAGTCCTAACACTGAAGCTTTCTTT	CSVPVSPNTEAFF